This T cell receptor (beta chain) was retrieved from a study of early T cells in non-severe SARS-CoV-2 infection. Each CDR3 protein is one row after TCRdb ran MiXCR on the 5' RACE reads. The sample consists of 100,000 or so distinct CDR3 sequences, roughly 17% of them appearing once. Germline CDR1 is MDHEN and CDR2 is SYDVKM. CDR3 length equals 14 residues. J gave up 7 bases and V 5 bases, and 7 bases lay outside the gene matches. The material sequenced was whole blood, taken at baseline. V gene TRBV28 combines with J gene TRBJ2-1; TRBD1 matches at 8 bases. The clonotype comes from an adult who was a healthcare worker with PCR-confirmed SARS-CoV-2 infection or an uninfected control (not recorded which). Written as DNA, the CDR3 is TGTGCCAGCAGTGCGGGCAGGGGGCTGAATGAGCAGTTCTTC. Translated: CASSAGRGLNEQFF.